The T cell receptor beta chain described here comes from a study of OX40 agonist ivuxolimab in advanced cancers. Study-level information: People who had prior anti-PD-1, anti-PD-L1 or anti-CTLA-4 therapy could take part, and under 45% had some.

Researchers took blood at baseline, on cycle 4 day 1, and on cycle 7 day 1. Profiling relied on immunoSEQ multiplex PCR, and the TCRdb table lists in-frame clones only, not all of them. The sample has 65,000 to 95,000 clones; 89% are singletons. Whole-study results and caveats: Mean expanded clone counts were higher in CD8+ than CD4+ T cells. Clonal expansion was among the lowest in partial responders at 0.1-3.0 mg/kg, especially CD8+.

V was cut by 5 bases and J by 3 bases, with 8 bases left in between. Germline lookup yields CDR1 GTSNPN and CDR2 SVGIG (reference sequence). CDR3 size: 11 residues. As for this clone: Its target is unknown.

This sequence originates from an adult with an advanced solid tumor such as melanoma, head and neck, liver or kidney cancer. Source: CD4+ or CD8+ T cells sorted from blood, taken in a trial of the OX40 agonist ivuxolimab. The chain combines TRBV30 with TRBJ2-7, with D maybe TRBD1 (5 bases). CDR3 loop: CAWAQDYEQYF. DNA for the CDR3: TGTGCCTGGGCACAGGACTACGAGCAGTACTTC.